The 14 T cell receptor beta chains in this list originate from one sample, sequenced in a study of identical twins. TCRdb ran MiXCR on the 5' RACE reads and lists one entry per CDR3 protein. The sample includes fewer than 500,000 distinct CDR3 sequences, roughly 13% of them seen just once. The same sample was also used in a study of yellow fever vaccine responses in identical twins.

Input material: CD4+ T cells sorted from blood. The source is a woman aged 18-30 years in good health.

Comments on this clonotype: Germline and junction disagree at one end, which may indicate a read error. V usage is TRBV7-2 and J usage is TRBJ2-1; tentatively, D is TRBD1 or TRBD2 (6 bases each). The CDR3 extends over 13 amino acids. Germline loops: CDR1 SGHTA, CDR2 FQGNSA. For the CDR3, the DNA is TGTGCCAGCAGCCGCCTACGATCTTCGGGGGCGGACTTC. As protein: CASSRLRSSGADF.

V usage is TRBV4-1 and J usage is TRBJ2-3; D not certain. V was pared by 0 bases and J by 3 bases, with 7 bases between. CDR1 MGHRA and CDR2 YSYEKL come from the germline V gene. CDR3 size: 14 residues. CDR3 sequence reads: CASSQDLGTDTQYF. CDR3 DNA: TGCGCCAGCAGCCAAGATTTGGGTACAGATACGCAGTATTTT.

In its sample, this clonotype was seen a few times. The CDR3 sequence: CASSPGAGYGYTF. CDR3 nucleotides: TGTGCCAGCAGCCCAGGGGCGGGGTATGGCTACACCTTC. The chain links TRBV7-2 to TRBJ1-2, with D possibly TRBD1 on 6 matching bases. V lost 5 bases, J lost 5 bases, and 12 bases lay in between. Germline assignment: CDR1 SGHTA and CDR2 FQGNSA. The CDR3 contains 13 residues.

The chain joins TRBV15 to TRBJ2-2; no reliable D call. The CDR3 is 14 amino acids. From germline, CDR1 is LNHNV and CDR2 YYDKDF (reference sequence). V shed 0 bases and J shed 5 bases, with 7 bases lying between them. The CDR3 coding sequence is TGTGCCACCAGCAGAGAGTTAGTGACCGGGGAGCTGTTTTTT. As protein: CATSRELVTGELFF. Filled out from reference TRBV15 and TRBJ2-2, the complete variable domain reads DAMVIQNPRYQVTQFGKPVTLSCSQTLNHNVMYWYQQKSSQAPKLLFHYYDKDFNNEADTPDNFQSRRPNTSFCFLDIRSPGLGDTAMYLCATSRELVTGELFFGEGSRLTVL.

This clonotype was recorded a few times. The chain combines TRBV19 with TRBJ2-1, with D tentatively TRBD2 (6 bases). This CDR3 contains 14 residues. Germline loops: CDR1 LNHDA, CDR2 SQIVND (reference sequence). Trimming cost V 0 bases and J 7 bases, with 10 bases left between them. CDR3 protein: CASSIEGLQNEQFF. The DNA for the CDR3 is TGTGCCAGTAGTATAGAAGGACTACAGAATGAGCAGTTCTTC.

In its sample, this clonotype was seen a few times. This sequence joins TRBV6-1 and TRBJ1-4; D remains unclear. The CDR3 totals 15 residues. Between the trimmed V and J ends, which lost 6 bases and 0 bases, there was a span of 11 bases. The germline V gene has CDR1 MNHNS and CDR2 SASEGT. The CDR3: CASSPRRATNEKLFF. In DNA, the CDR3 is TGTGCCAGCAGCCCCAGACGTGCAACTAATGAAAAACTGTTTTTT.

This clonotype showed up many times. The chain couples TRBV3-1 to TRBJ2-5; 9 nucleotides align to TRBD1. In germline, CDR1 is LGHDT, CDR2 YNNKEL (reference sequence). Germline trimming cut 1 base from V and 3 bases from J; bases unmatched to any gene: 0. The CDR3 has 14 amino acids. The CDR3, as DNA: TGTGCCAGCAGCCAAGGGACAGGGGAAGAGACCCAGTACTTC. Encoded protein: CASSQGTGEETQYF.

In this sample, this clonotype turned up a few times. The DNA for the CDR3 is TGTGCCAGCTCACCAAAGCGAGTTACCTCCCCAGATACGCAGTATTTT. This encodes CASSPKRVTSPDTQYF. The rearrangement joins TRBV18 to TRBJ2-3; D is undetermined. Per germline, CDR1 KGHSH and CDR2 LQKENI. The CDR3 has 16 residues. V was clipped by 2 bases and J by 4 bases, with 16 bases between them.

There are a few counts of this clonotype. The chain couples TRBV9 to TRBJ2-1, with D maybe TRBD1 (6 bases). Germline lookup yields CDR1 SGDLS and CDR2 YYNGEE. V lost 0 bases and J lost 0, with 13 bases in between. This CDR3 has 17 residues. The CDR3 region has the DNA TGTGCCAGCAGCGTAGGGGGGCCTAGGGCCTCCTACAATGAGCAGTTCTTC. It encodes CASSVGGPRASYNEQFF.

The chain uses TRBV20-1 and TRBJ2-7; perhaps TRBD2 as D (5 bases). Trimming cost V 0 bases and J 2 bases, with 14 bases left between them. The germline CDR1 and CDR2 sequences are DFQATT and SNEGSKA (reference sequence). The CDR3 is 15 residues long. CDR3 sequence reads: CSARDPGINPYEQYF. The CDR3 nucleotides read TGCAGTGCTAGAGATCCGGGAATCAATCCCTACGAGCAGTACTTC.

This clonotype was seen ten or more times. V usage is TRBV5-1 and J usage is TRBJ2-7, with a weak D call TRBD1 (5 bases). CDR3 length: 14 residues. V lost 0 bases to trimming and J lost 2 bases, with 9 bases between them. The V gene's germline CDR1 is SGHRS and CDR2 YFSETQ. The DNA of the CDR3 is TGCGCCAGCAGCTTGGAGGCAGGGACCTACGAGCAGTACTTC. Protein sequence: CASSLEAGTYEQYF.

J is TRBJ2-3 and V is TRBV28, with TRBD2 identical over 9 bases. The CDR3 contains 16 residues. The germline V gene encodes CDR1 MDHEN and CDR2 SYDVKM. Unmatched junction bases numbered 8, after V lost 3 bases and J lost 4 bases. The CDR3 here is CASSLLAGPSSDTQYF. The CDR3 DNA sequence: TGTGCCAGCAGTTTGCTAGCGGGACCTTCGTCAGATACGCAGTATTTT.

In its sample, this clonotype was seen a few times. The gene calls are TRBV27 and TRBJ2-1, with TRBD2 identical over 9 bases. With 3 bases clipped from V and 9 bases from J, the junction kept 18 bases outside the gene matches. The CDR3 is 18 residues long. Germline lookup yields CDR1 MNHEY and CDR2 SMNVEV (reference sequence). The CDR3 region has the DNA TGTGCCAGCAGTTTTTACCCTAGCGGGAAACGGGGACTCGCTGAGCAGTTCTTC. Translated: CASSFYPSGKRGLAEQFF.

The chain joins TRBV2 to TRBJ2-5; 10 nucleotides agree with TRBD1. The CDR3 consists of 15 residues. Per germline, CDR1 SNHLY and CDR2 FYNNEI. The V and J ends lost 6 bases and 2 bases, in that order; junction bases with no gene match: 6. DNA for the CDR3: TGTGCCAGCAGAAGACAGGGGGCCCTACAAGAGACCCAGTACTTC. Amino acids: CASRRQGALQETQYF.